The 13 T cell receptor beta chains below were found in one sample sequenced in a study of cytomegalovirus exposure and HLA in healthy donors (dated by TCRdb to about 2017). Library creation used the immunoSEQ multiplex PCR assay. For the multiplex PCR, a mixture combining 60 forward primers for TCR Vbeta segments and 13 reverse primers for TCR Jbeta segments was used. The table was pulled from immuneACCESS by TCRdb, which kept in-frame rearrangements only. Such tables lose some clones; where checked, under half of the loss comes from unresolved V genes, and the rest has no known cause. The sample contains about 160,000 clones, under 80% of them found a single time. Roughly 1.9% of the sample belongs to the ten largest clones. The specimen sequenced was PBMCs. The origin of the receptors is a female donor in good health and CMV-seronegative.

In nucleotides, the CDR3 is TGTGCCAGCAGCCCAGGGGGAGGTACTAACTATGGCTACACCTTC. It specifies CASSPGGGTNYGYTF. V is TRBV11-2 and J is TRBJ1-2; 7 bases are shared with TRBD1. The trim removed 5 bases at V and 0 bases at J, leaving 6 bases unmatched. Germline CDR1 and CDR2: SGHAT and FQNNGV. The CDR3 extends over 15 amino acids.

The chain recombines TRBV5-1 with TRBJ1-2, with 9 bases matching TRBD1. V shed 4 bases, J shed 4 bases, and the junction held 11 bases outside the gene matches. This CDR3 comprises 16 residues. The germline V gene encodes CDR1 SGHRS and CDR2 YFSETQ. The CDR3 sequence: CASSPGTGSWSYGYTF. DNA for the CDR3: TGCGCCAGCAGCCCCGGGACAGGGAGTTGGTCCTATGGCTACACCTTC.

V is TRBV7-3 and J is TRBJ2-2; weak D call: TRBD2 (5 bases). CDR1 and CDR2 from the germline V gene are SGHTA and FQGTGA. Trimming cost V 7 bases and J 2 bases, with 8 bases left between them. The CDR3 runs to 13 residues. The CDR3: CASTRDNTGELFF. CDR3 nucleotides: TGTGCCAGCACCCGGGATAACACCGGGGAGCTGTTTTTT.

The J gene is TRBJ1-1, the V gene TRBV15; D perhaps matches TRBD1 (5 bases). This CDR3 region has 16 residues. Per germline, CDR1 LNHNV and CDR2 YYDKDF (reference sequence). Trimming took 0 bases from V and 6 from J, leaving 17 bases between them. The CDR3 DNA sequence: TGTGCCACCAGCAGAGACCGGGCCCAAGGAGGGGCTGAAGCTTTCTTT. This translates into CATSRDRAQGGAEAFF. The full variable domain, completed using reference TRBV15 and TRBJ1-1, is DAMVIQNPRYQVTQFGKPVTLSCSQTLNHNVMYWYQQKSSQAPKLLFHYYDKDFNNEADTPDNFQSRRPNTSFCFLDIRSPGLGDTAMYLCATSRDRAQGGAEAFFGQGTRLTVV.

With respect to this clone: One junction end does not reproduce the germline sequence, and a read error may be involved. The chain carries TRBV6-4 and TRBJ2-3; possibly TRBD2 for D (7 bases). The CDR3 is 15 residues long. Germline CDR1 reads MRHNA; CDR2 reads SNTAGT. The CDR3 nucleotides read TGTGCCGGCAGTGAAAGGGGGGGTGGCACAGATACGCAGTATTTT. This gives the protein CAGSERGGGTDTQYF.

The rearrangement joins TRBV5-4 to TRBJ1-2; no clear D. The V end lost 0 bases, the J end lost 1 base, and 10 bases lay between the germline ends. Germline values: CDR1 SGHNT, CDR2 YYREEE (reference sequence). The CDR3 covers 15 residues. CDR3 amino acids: CASSLDSGHNYGYTF. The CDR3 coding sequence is TGTGCCAGCAGCTTGGATTCAGGTCATAACTATGGCTACACCTTC.

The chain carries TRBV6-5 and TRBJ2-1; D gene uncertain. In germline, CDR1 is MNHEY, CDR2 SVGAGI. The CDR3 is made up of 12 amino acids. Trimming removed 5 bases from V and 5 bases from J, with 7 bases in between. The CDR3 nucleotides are TGTGCCAGCAGTCCCCGAGACAATGAGCAGTTCTTC. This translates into CASSPRDNEQFF.

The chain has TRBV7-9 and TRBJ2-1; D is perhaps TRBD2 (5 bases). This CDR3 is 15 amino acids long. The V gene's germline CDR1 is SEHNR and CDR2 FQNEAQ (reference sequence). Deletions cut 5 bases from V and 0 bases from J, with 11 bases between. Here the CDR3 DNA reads TGTGCCAGCAGCCCCCGGGGAAGCTCCTACAATGAGCAGTTCTTC. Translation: CASSPRGSSYNEQFF.

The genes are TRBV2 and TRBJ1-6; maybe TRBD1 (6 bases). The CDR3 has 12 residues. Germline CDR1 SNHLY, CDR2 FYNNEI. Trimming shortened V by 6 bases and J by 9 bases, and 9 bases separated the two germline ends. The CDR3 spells CASRDSLSPLHF. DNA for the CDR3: TGTGCCAGCAGGGACAGCCTTTCACCCCTCCACTTT.

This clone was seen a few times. CDR3 in amino acids: CASSYSQGRTGATFF. The CDR3 region has the DNA TGTGCCAGCAGTTACTCCCAGGGGCGGACCGGCGCTACATTCTTT. The chain employs TRBV6-5 and TRBJ1-1; D is perhaps TRBD1 (6 bases). CDR3 length: 15 residues. Trimming took 0 bases from V and 14 from J, leaving 22 bases between them. Germline V gene sequence: CDR1 MNHEY, CDR2 SVGAGI.

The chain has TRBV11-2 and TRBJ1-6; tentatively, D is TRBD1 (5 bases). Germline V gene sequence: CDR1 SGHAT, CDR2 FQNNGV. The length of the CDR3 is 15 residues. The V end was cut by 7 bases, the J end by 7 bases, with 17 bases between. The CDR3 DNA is TGTGCCAGCACCCCCCAGGGCTTCGGCAATTCACCCCTCCACTTT. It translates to CASTPQGFGNSPLHF.

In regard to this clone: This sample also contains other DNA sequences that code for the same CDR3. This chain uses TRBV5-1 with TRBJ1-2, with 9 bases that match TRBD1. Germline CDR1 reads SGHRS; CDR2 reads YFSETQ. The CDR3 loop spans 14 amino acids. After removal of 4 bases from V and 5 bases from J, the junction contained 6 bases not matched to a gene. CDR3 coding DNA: TGCGCCAGCAGCCTAGGGACAGGGCCGTATGGCTACACCTTC. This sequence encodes CASSLGTGPYGYTF.

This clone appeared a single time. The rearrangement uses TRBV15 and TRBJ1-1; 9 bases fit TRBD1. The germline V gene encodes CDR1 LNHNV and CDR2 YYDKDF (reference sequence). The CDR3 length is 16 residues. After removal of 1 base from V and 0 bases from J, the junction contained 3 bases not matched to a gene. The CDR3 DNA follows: TGTGCCACCAGCAGAGCGACAGGGGGAATGAACACTGAAGCTTTCTTT. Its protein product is CATSRATGGMNTEAFF.